The TCR beta chain described here comes from a study of shared clonotypes between healthy human individuals. TCRdb's table, derived via immunoSEQ multiplex PCR, lists solely in-frame clones and lacks some. The profile shows about 2.3 million clones, more than 80% of them singletons. Overall study results and limits: Among the subsets, naive ones generally showed larger estimated richness than memory ones.

The CDR3 runs 14 residues. CDR1 is SGDLS and CDR2 is YYNGEE in the germline V gene. Trimming left V 0 bases short and J 3 bases short, with 10 bases between. As concerns this clone: Its antigen is undetermined. The same CDR3 can be traced to other DNA sequences in this sample.

The sequencing input was naive CD4+ T cells from PBMCs. Indicated subset: CD45RA+ positively selected. The chain combines TRBV9 with TRBJ2-7; D call uncertain. This clonotype originated in a man between 18 and 35 years old in good health. Some clones in this sample may be carry-over from other donors' samples. CDR3 nucleotides: TGTGCCAGCAGCGTAGCTACGGGTGGCTACGAGCAGTACTTC. It yields the protein CASSVATGGYEQYF.